This is a list of T cell receptor beta chains from one sample in a study of blood T cell repertoires in COVID-19. Produced via immunoSEQ multiplex PCR; TCRdb's table is partial and in-frame only. The repertoire holds about 140,000 clones, with around 78% as singletons. Sequenced: peripheral blood. The receptors derive from an elderly woman with active or convalescent COVID-19. Both conserved end residues are part of each CDR3. The D gene is left open where the match is weak. Only part of the rows carry a size: once, few, many, or a class if the clone is expanded.

d_call j_call clone_size v_call cdr3_nt cdr3_aa
TRBD2 TRBJ2-2 NA TRBV2 TGTGCCAGCAGTGAAGATCAAGCGGGGGGTTCTGGGGAGCTGTTTTTT CASSEDQAGGSGELFF
TRBD1 TRBJ1-2 NA TRBV6-2/TRBV6-3 TGTGCCAGCAGCCGAACCGACAGGGGCAATGGCTACACCTTC CASSRTDRGNGYTF
NA TRBJ1-2 NA TRBV7-8 TGTGCCAGCAGCTTAGGTGAGGTCGGCTACACCTTC CASSLGEVGYTF
TRBD1 TRBJ1-2 NA TRBV28 TGTGCCAGCAGTCTAACAAAGGACAGGGTGAATGGCTACACCTTC CASSLTKDRVNGYTF
TRBD1 TRBJ1-6 NA TRBV19 TGTGCCAGTAGACCTTGGACAGGAAATTCACCCCTCCACTTT CASRPWTGNSPLHF
NA TRBJ1-2 NA TRBV30 TGTGCCTGGAGCGGGACACTAAGAGCTAACTATGGCTACACCTTC CAWSGTLRANYGYTF
TRBD1 TRBJ2-5 NA TRBV11-3 TGTGCCAGCAGCCCGGACAGGGGGCAGTCCGCGGAGACCCAGTACTTC CASSPDRGQSAETQYF
NA TRBJ2-1 NA TRBV4-1 TGCGCCAGCAGCCAAACCGGGACTGAGCGGCCTGAGCAGTTCTTC CASSQTGTERPEQFF
TRBD1 TRBJ1-1 NA TRBV6-1 TGTGCCAGCAGTGCTAAACAAGCCGGGACAGCTTCGATGAACACTGAAGCTTTCTTT CASSAKQAGTASMNTEAFF
NA TRBJ2-7 NA TRBV7-2 TGTGCCAGCAGCTCCTCCCCCGGTTACTACGAGCAGTACTTC CASSSSPGYYEQYF
TRBD1 TRBJ1-3 NA TRBV19 TGTGCCAGCACAGGGAACGACAGGGCTGGAAACACCATATATTTT CASTGNDRAGNTIYF
TRBD1 TRBJ1-6 NA TRBV6-5 TGTGCCAGCAGTTACTCGGCACAGGGGGGTTCACCCCTCCACTTT CASSYSAQGGSPLHF
TRBD2 TRBJ2-5 NA TRBV11-2 TGTGCCAGCAGCCCCCTTGACGGGGGGATGGAGACCCAGTACTTC CASSPLDGGMETQYF
NA TRBJ1-1 NA TRBV2 TGTGCCAGCAGGCGGATGGAGAACACTGAAGCTTTCTTT CASRRMENTEAFF
NA TRBJ1-4 NA TRBV28 TGTGCCAGCAGTCCCCGACAGGAAAAACTGTTTTTT CASSPRQEKLFF
TRBD1 TRBJ1-1 NA TRBV5-1 TGCGCCAGCACCAGCTCCTGGACAGGGGGAACTGAAGCTTTCTTT CASTSSWTGGTEAFF
TRBD1 TRBJ1-6 many TRBV7-3 TGTGCCAGCAGCCCTACAGGGGCCGGTTCACCCCTCCACTTT CASSPTGAGSPLHF